This TCR beta chain was sequenced during a study of molecular identifiers for immune sequencing clone quantification. Across the study: Split five ways in replicates, RNA from around 20,000 or 99,000 naive CD8 cells had four portions sequenced.

V was clipped by 6 bases and J by 5 bases, with 8 bases between them. Germline CDR1 and CDR2: MNHEY and SVGEGT. The CDR3 is 12 residues long. This clonotype was recorded at least ten times. Antigen specificity is unknown. Study results and caveats: Naive cells had under 1% of molecules in clones above 20 RNA copies, effectors over 98%.

Each CDR3 protein is one row after TCRdb ran MiXCR on the PCR reads. This table has some 93,000 distinct CDR3 sequences, around a fifth appearing once. The chain combines TRBV6-2 or TRBV6-3 with TRBJ1-5; D gene ambiguous. The specimen sequenced was naive CD8+ T cells from blood, with Jurkat cell RNA spiked in. Subset meaning: FACS-sorted CD8+CD4-CCR7+CD45RA+ naive T cells. This TCR was sampled from a human donor in good health. Some libraries in this study had Jurkat cell RNA spiked in. The CDR3 is CASSPPDQPQHF. CDR3 nucleotide sequence: TGTGCCAGCAGCCCGCCGGATCAGCCCCAGCATTTT.